A single sample is the source of the 28 T cell receptor beta chains below, sequenced in a study of blood T cell repertoires in COVID-19. Assay: immunoSEQ multiplex PCR; the TCRdb copy retains only in-frame clones and omits some. The repertoire holds some 150,000 clones, with roughly 86% as singletons. The sample consisted of peripheral blood. The receptor set was obtained from a man aged 50 to 59 with active or convalescent COVID-19.

This clone has only a few counts. This sequence joins TRBV4-2 and TRBJ2-1; TRBD2 might be the D (6 bases). Germline lookup yields CDR1 LGHNA and CDR2 YNFKEQ. The CDR3 contains 16 residues. The V end lost 0 bases, the J end lost 6 bases, and 15 bases lay between the germline ends. The CDR3: CASSQDNAGSGNEQFF. CDR3 DNA sequence: TGTGCCAGCAGCCAAGATAACGCGGGATCAGGCAATGAGCAGTTCTTC.

The chain combines TRBV28 with TRBJ2-1; D remains unclear. The germline V gene has CDR1 MDHEN and CDR2 SYDVKM. The CDR3 sequence is 15 residues long. V lost 6 bases, J lost 3 bases, and 15 bases lay in between. CDR3 in DNA: TGTGCCAGCAGAGCTACTAATTTGGGCTACAATGAGCAGTTCTTC. Its protein product is CASRATNLGYNEQFF. The full variable domain, rest sourced from reference TRBV28 and TRBJ2-1, is DVKVTQSSRYLVKRTGEKVFLECVQDMDHENMFWYRQDPGLGLRLIYFSYDVKMKEKGDIPEGYSVSREKKERFSLILESASTNQTSMYLCASRATNLGYNEQFFGPGTRLTVL.

V usage is TRBV18 and J usage is TRBJ1-1; D unresolved. Germline V gene data show CDR1 as KGHSH and CDR2 as LQKENI. V lost 6 bases and J 1 base, leaving 9 bases between the germline ends. This CDR3 has 13 residues. The CDR3 spells CASSAAGNTEAFF. The CDR3 DNA reads as TGTGCCAGCTCGGCCGCAGGGAACACTGAAGCTTTCTTT.

The J gene is TRBJ1-1, the V gene TRBV3-1 (or the pseudogene TRBV3-2); 7 nucleotides align to TRBD1. The V and J ends lost 6 bases and 4 bases, in that order; junction bases with no gene match: 8. Germline-derived CDR1 and CDR2 are LGHDT and YNNKEL (reference sequence). The CDR3 length is 14 residues. CDR3 DNA sequence: TGTGCCAGCAGGCACTCACAGGGGCTCACTGAAGCTTTCTTT. Its protein is CASRHSQGLTEAFF.

The gene calls are TRBV27 and TRBJ2-2, with 11 bases identical to TRBD1. Germline CDR1 MNHEY, CDR2 SMNVEV (reference sequence). V was pared by 2 bases and J by 6 bases, with 5 bases of the junction left unmatched. This CDR3 has 16 amino acids. CDR3 coding DNA: TGTGCCAGCAGTTTAACGGGACAGGGGGTGGCCGGGGAGCTGTTTTTT. Protein sequence: CASSLTGQGVAGELFF.

This clone was seen once. V usage is TRBV5-6 and J usage is TRBJ1-2; D ambiguous. Germline V gene data show CDR1 as SGHDT and CDR2 as YYEEEE. Trimming left V 0 bases short and J 3 bases short, with 3 bases between. The length of the CDR3 is 12 residues. The CDR3 reads CASSLGDYGYTF. CDR3 bases: TGTGCCAGCAGCTTGGGAGACTATGGCTACACCTTC.

J is TRBJ1-4 and V is TRBV28, with a possible D match to TRBD1 (5 bases). The CDR3 totals 20 residues. Trimming shortened V by 2 bases and J by 2 bases, and 24 bases separated the two germline ends. Germline CDR1 and CDR2: MDHEN and SYDVKM. The CDR3 spells CASSLPAGGVKLRTNEKLFF. The CDR3 DNA reads as TGTGCCAGCAGTTTACCGGCTGGGGGGGTGAAATTACGTACTAATGAAAAACTGTTTTTT.

This sequence joins TRBV7-6 and TRBJ2-7, with 10 bases that match TRBD2. The CDR3 consists of 16 residues. Trimming removed 3 bases from V and 2 bases from J; junction bases left unmatched: 7. CDR1 is SGHVS and CDR2 is FNYEAQ in the germline V gene. DNA for the CDR3: TGTGCCAGCAGCTTTACTAGCGGGAAGACGGCCTACGAGCAGTACTTC. Translated: CASSFTSGKTAYEQYF. The full variable domain, completed using reference TRBV7-6 and TRBJ2-7, is GAGVSQSPRYKVTKRGQDVALRCDPISGHVSLYWYRQALGQGPEFLTYFNYEAQQDKSGLPNDRFSAERPEGSISTLTIQRTEQRDSAMYRCASSFTSGKTAYEQYFGPGTRLTVT.

Points on this clone: Other DNA sequences of this sample code for an identical CDR3. Here the CDR3 DNA reads TGTGCCAGCAGCGTAGAGGCTAGCGGGAATTCACCCCTCCACTTT. As protein: CASSVEASGNSPLHF. The V and J genes are TRBV9 and TRBJ1-6; D is uncertain. V shed 0 bases and J shed 7 bases, with 11 bases lying between them. The CDR3 has 15 residues. Germline V gene lookup returns CDR1 SGDLS and CDR2 YYNGEE.

The V gene is TRBV6-6, the J gene TRBJ1-5; D is uncertain. Trimming left V 5 bases short and J 0 bases short, with 17 bases between. Germline V gives CDR1 MNHNY, CDR2 SVGAGI (reference sequence). The CDR3 consists of 17 residues. The CDR3 region has the DNA TGTGCCAGCAGTCCGTCAGCGGACGCAGATAGCAATCAGCCCCAGCATTTT. Translated: CASSPSADADSNQPQHF.

The V call is TRBV27, the J call TRBJ1-1, with 11 bases that match TRBD1. Germline V lookup: CDR1 MNHEY, CDR2 SMNVEV (reference sequence). Germline trimming cut 6 bases from V and 5 bases from J; bases unmatched to any gene: 8. The CDR3 is 15 residues long. The CDR3 loop reads CASSLDRGLWTEAFF. For the CDR3, the DNA is TGTGCCAGCAGCCTGGACAGGGGGCTTTGGACTGAAGCTTTCTTT.

V is TRBV13 and J is TRBJ1-4; D is ambiguous. In germline, CDR1 is PRHDT, CDR2 FYEKMQ (reference sequence). Trimming removed 2 bases at V and 3 bases at J, with 13 bases between. The CDR3 loop spans 16 amino acids. The CDR3 DNA sequence: TGTGCCAGCAGCTTAACCCGGGCGGGGTCTAATGAAAAACTGTTTTTT. This sequence encodes CASSLTRAGSNEKLFF.

The genes are TRBV25-1 and TRBJ1-4; D not resolved. V was clipped by 2 bases and J by 5 bases, with 12 bases between them. The CDR3 has 15 amino acids. Germline V gene data show CDR1 as MGHDK and CDR2 as SYGVNS. The CDR3: CASSEAVTPNEKLFF. The CDR3, as DNA: TGTGCCAGCAGTGAAGCAGTGACTCCCAATGAAAAACTGTTTTTT.

The chain has TRBV6-5 and TRBJ1-2, with 12 bases lining up with TRBD1. The CDR3 totals 14 residues. Germline loops: CDR1 MNHEY, CDR2 SVGAGI. V dropped 6 bases and J dropped 4; count of bases not matched to a gene: 3. The CDR3 nucleotides read TGTGCCAGCAGGGGACAGGGGGCTGGCTATGGCTACACCTTC. It is translated as CASRGQGAGYGYTF.

V and J are TRBV4-1 and TRBJ1-2; D unclear. V was shortened by 0 bases and J by 4 bases, with 12 bases between the two germline ends. The CDR3 sequence is 15 residues long. Germline CDR1 is MGHRA and CDR2 is YSYEKL. This CDR3 reads CASSQELQIPYGYTF. The CDR3 nucleotides are TGCGCCAGCAGCCAAGAATTACAGATCCCCTATGGCTACACCTTC.

The chain has TRBV6-2 or TRBV6-3 and TRBJ2-7; D possibly corresponds to TRBD1 (6 bases). The CDR3 runs 15 residues. The germline V gene has CDR1 MNHEY and CDR2 SVGEGT. The V end was cut by 0 bases, the J end by 1 base, with 10 bases between. CDR3 protein: CASSYSQGRSYEQYF. CDR3 sequence (DNA): TGTGCCAGCAGTTACTCCCAGGGGCGGTCCTACGAGCAGTACTTC.

This sequence joins TRBV2 and TRBJ2-5, with TRBD1 identical over 7 bases. V dropped 7 bases and J dropped 4; count of bases not matched to a gene: 3. This CDR3 has 12 residues. Germline assignment: CDR1 SNHLY and CDR2 FYNNEI. The CDR3 DNA follows: TGTGCCAGCAAACAGGGGCGAGAGACCCAGTACTTC. Translation: CASKQGRETQYF.

The V gene is TRBV7-2, the J gene TRBJ2-5; 10 positions match TRBD2. The germline CDR1 and CDR2 sequences are SGHTA and FQGNSA. Trimming at V came to 5 bases and at J to 4 bases, leaving 7 bases not matched to a gene. The CDR3 has 15 amino acids. The CDR3 nucleotides read TGTGCCAGCAGCATTCTAGCGGGAGTAGGAGAGACCCAGTACTTC. Translation: CASSILAGVGETQYF.

The rearrangement joins TRBV7-9 to TRBJ1-5; perhaps TRBD1 as D (6 bases). Looked up from germline, CDR1 is SEHNR and CDR2 is FQNEAQ (reference sequence). The germline V and J ends were trimmed by 5 bases and 4 bases, with 9 bases remaining between them. The CDR3 is 13 residues long. The DNA of the CDR3 is TGTGCCAGCAGCCAGGGGCGGAATCAGCCCCAGCATTTT. Encoded protein: CASSQGRNQPQHF.

This clone was seen only a few times. The chain has TRBV5-1 and TRBJ2-5; possible D gene TRBD2, 6 bases. This CDR3 contains 13 residues. The V and J ends lost 0 bases and 4 bases respectively, with 7 bases between them. Germline V CDR1 and CDR2: SGHRS, YFSETQ. Written as DNA, the CDR3 is TGCGCCAGCAGCTTGGGGGAGGCAGAGACCCAGTACTTC. Encoded protein: CASSLGEAETQYF. Supplemented by reference TRBV5-1 and TRBJ2-5, the full variable domain reads KAGVTQTPRYLIKTRGQQVTLSCSPISGHRSVSWYQQTPGQGLQFLFEYFSETQRNKGNFPGRFSGRQFSNSRSEMNVSTLELGDSALYLCASSLGEAETQYFGPGTRLLVL.

The chain links TRBV27 to TRBJ2-4; TRBD2 matches at 10 bases. Germline loops: CDR1 MNHEY, CDR2 SMNVEV (reference sequence). V shed 5 bases and J 0 bases; nucleotides not matched to a gene: 10. This CDR3 spans 18 amino acids. CDR3 in DNA: TGTGCCAGCAGTCCTTTAACCGGACTAGCGGTAGCCAAAAACATTCAGTACTTC. Protein sequence: CASSPLTGLAVAKNIQYF.

As concerns this clone: A read error may account for a junction end that differs from germline. The CDR3 spells CASRGTSSSEQYF. The DNA for the CDR3 is TGTGCCAGCAGGGGGACTAGTTCCTCCGAGCAGTACTTC. The chain employs TRBV2 and TRBJ2-7; TRBD2 agrees at 8 bases. In germline, CDR1 is SNHLY, CDR2 FYNNEI. The CDR3 is 13 amino acids.

The CDR3, as DNA: TGTGCCAGCAGTTACGACAGCGAGCAAGAGACCCAGTACTTC. Protein product: CASSYDSEQETQYF. The V gene is TRBV6-5, the J gene TRBJ2-5, with D tentatively TRBD1 (5 bases). This CDR3 region has 14 residues. Germline V lookup: CDR1 MNHEY, CDR2 SVGAGI. The germline V and J ends were trimmed by 2 bases and 2 bases, with 9 bases remaining between them.

This clone was observed a few times. The rearrangement uses TRBV18 and TRBJ1-2; TRBD1 aligns across 7 bases. The CDR3 contains 13 residues. CDR1 is KGHSH and CDR2 is LQKENI in the germline V gene. The junction had 5 bases not matched to a gene; V was cut back by 2 bases and J by 8 bases. In nucleotides, the CDR3 is TGTGCCAGCTCACCAAGGGACAGCCTCGGCTACACCTTC. Translation: CASSPRDSLGYTF.

This chain connects TRBV28 to TRBJ2-2; D may be TRBD1 (6 bases). Trimming removed 6 bases at V and 2 bases at J, with 10 bases between. This CDR3 comprises 14 residues. The germline gives CDR1 MDHEN, CDR2 SYDVKM. The CDR3, as DNA: TGTGCCAGCAGGTGGACAGCCAACACCGGGGAGCTGTTTTTT. Its protein is CASRWTANTGELFF.

The chain employs TRBV7-2 and TRBJ2-7; 8 nucleotides align to TRBD1. CDR1 SGHTA and CDR2 FQGNSA come from the germline V gene. The CDR3 runs 15 residues. V shed 3 bases and J 2 bases; nucleotides not matched to a gene: 6. CDR3 DNA: TGTGCCAGCAGCTTCCCAGGGACAGGAACCTACGAGCAGTACTTC. The encoded protein is CASSFPGTGTYEQYF.

Written as DNA, the CDR3 is TGTGCCAGCAGACAGGGCAACAATCAGCCCCAGCATTTT. It specifies CASRQGNNQPQHF. The chain has TRBV28 and TRBJ1-5, with a tentative D call TRBD1 (6 bases). The V gene's germline CDR1 is MDHEN and CDR2 SYDVKM. This CDR3 spans 13 amino acids. V lost 6 bases and J 3 bases, leaving 9 bases between the germline ends.

The chain couples TRBV4-2 to TRBJ2-1, with 9 bases matching TRBD2. Looked up from germline, CDR1 is LGHNA and CDR2 is YNFKEQ. After removal of 4 bases from V and 3 bases from J, the junction contained 10 bases not matched to a gene. The CDR3 consists of 17 residues. In DNA form, the CDR3 reads TGTGCCAGCAGCCCTAGATTAGCGGGAGTGAGCTACAATGAGCAGTTCTTC. The encoded protein is CASSPRLAGVSYNEQFF.